The rows below give T cell receptor beta chains drawn from one sample of a study of a mutant IDH1 vaccine in newly diagnosed glioma. The protocol was immunoSEQ multiplex PCR, while the TCRdb copy is restricted to in-frame clones and leaves out a portion. The data hold 50,000 to 65,000 clones, with 91% observed a single time. The antigens of these receptors remain unknown. This sample comprised PBMCs, obtained from a glioma patient whose treatment included an IDH1 peptide vaccine. These receptors were collected from a man aged 50 or older with glioma. CDR3s include the opening cysteine and the closing phenylalanine or tryptophan. Fields, in order: CDR3 protein, CDR3 DNA, D gene, V gene, J gene, clone size. The D gene is left open where the match is weak. Clone size is not always given. Where it is, it says once, few, many or a class for expanded clones.

CDR3: CASKGRTYEQYF; DNA: TGTGCCAGCAAGGGCAGAACCTACGAGCAGTACTTC; D: -; V: TRBV2; J: TRBJ2-7; size: once
CDR3: CASSTSGRWTGELFF; DNA: TGTGCCAGCAGCACCAGCGGCAGGTGGACCGGGGAGCTGTTTTTT; D: -; V: TRBV9; J: TRBJ2-2; size: -
CDR3: CASSEKGAYPNYGYTF; DNA: TGTGCCAGCAGTGAAAAGGGGGCTTACCCTAACTATGGCTACACCTTC; D: TRBD1; V: TRBV6-1; J: TRBJ1-2; size: few
CDR3: CASSVGDSIRDEQFF; DNA: TGTGCCAGCAGTGTCGGGGACTCCATAAGGGATGAGCAGTTCTTC; D: -; V: TRBV2; J: TRBJ2-1; size: -
CDR3: CASSLVASGGASEQYF; DNA: TGTGCCAGCAGCTTAGTGGCTAGCGGGGGGGCCAGCGAGCAGTACTTC; D: TRBD2; V: TRBV7-6; J: TRBJ2-7; size: -
CDR3: CSVESKLTGAYGYTF; DNA: TGCAGCGTTGAATCCAAATTAACAGGCGCCTATGGCTACACCTTC; D: -; V: TRBV29-1; J: TRBJ1-2; size: -
CDR3: CASSIGSSYNEQFF; DNA: TGTGCCAGTAGTATCGGGAGCTCCTACAATGAGCAGTTCTTC; D: -; V: TRBV19; J: TRBJ2-1; size: -
CDR3: CASHGRANTEAFF; DNA: TGTGCCAGCCATGGCAGGGCGAACACTGAAGCTTTCTTT; D: -; V: TRBV7-9; J: TRBJ1-1; size: -
CDR3: CASSSGGGSVRETQYF; DNA: TGTGCCAGCAGCTCTGGTGGGGGGAGTGTTCGGGAGACCCAGTACTTC; D: -; V: TRBV5-6; J: TRBJ2-5; size: -
CDR3: CASGDLRGSNYGYTF; DNA: TGTGCTAGTGGGGACCTCAGAGGTTCTAACTATGGCTACACCTTC; D: -; V: TRBV12-5; J: TRBJ1-2; size: -
CDR3: CASSLGQGAYNSPLHF; DNA: TGTGCCAGCAGCTTGGGACAGGGGGCCTATAATTCACCCCTCCACTTT; D: TRBD1; V: TRBV5-4; J: TRBJ1-6; size: -
CDR3: CASSLAPRGYTF; DNA: TGTGCCAGCAGTTTAGCCCCACGAGGCTACACCTTC; D: -; V: TRBV28; J: TRBJ1-2; size: -
CDR3: CASSIAGNTEAFF; DNA: TGTGCCAGCAGCATCGCTGGGAACACTGAAGCTTTCTTT; D: -; V: TRBV7-9; J: TRBJ1-1; size: -
CDR3: CASSTHRGVNTEAFF; DNA: TGTGCCAGTAGTACCCACAGGGGAGTGAACACTGAAGCTTTCTTT; D: TRBD1; V: TRBV19; J: TRBJ1-1; size: -
CDR3: CASSQDYNRQASYNSPLHF; DNA: TGTGCCAGCAGCCAGGATTACAATAGGCAGGCCTCCTATAATTCACCCCTCCACTTT; D: -; V: TRBV4-2; J: TRBJ1-6; size: -
CDR3: CASSQDLEYPNYGYTF; DNA: TGCGCCAGCAGCCAAGATTTGGAGTACCCGAACTATGGCTACACCTTC; D: -; V: TRBV4-1; J: TRBJ1-2; size: -
CDR3: CASSFQGGYEQYF; DNA: TGTGCCAGCAGTTTCCAGGGTGGGTACGAGCAGTACTTC; D: -; V: TRBV6-5; J: TRBJ2-7; size: -
CDR3: CASSLGRQTYYGYTF; DNA: TGTGCCAGCAGCTTAGGACGGCAGACCTACTATGGCTACACCTTC; D: -; V: TRBV13; J: TRBJ1-2; size: -
CDR3: CASTDRAQPQHF; DNA: TGTGCCAGCACAGACAGGGCTCAGCCCCAGCATTTT; D: TRBD1; V: TRBV28; J: TRBJ1-5; size: -
CDR3: CAWSEGQGRVFGNTIYF; DNA: TGTGCCTGGAGTGAAGGGCAGGGGAGAGTTTTTGGAAACACCATATATTTT; D: -; V: TRBV30; J: TRBJ1-3; size: -
CDR3: CASSHGQSIYVGYTF; DNA: TGTGCCAGTAGTCATGGACAGTCTATCTATGTTGGCTACACCTTC; D: -; V: TRBV19; J: TRBJ1-2; size: -
CDR3: CASSLFWGSEQYF; DNA: TGTGCCAGCAGTTTATTTTGGGGATCCGAGCAGTACTTC; D: -; V: TRBV27; J: TRBJ2-7; size: -
CDR3: CASSLDRGTYEQYF; DNA: TGTGCCAGCAGCCTGGACAGGGGCACCTACGAGCAGTACTTC; D: TRBD1; V: TRBV5-4; J: TRBJ2-7; size: -
CDR3: CSVRVGDEKLFF; DNA: TGCAGCGTTAGGGTAGGGGATGAAAAACTGTTTTTT; D: -; V: TRBV29-1; J: TRBJ1-4; size: -
CDR3: CASSGDSYNEQFF; DNA: TGTGCCAGCAGCGGGGACTCCTACAATGAGCAGTTCTTC; D: -; V: TRBV2; J: TRBJ2-1; size: -
CDR3: CASSSTGNYNEQFF; DNA: TGTGCTAGCAGCTCTACCGGGAACTACAATGAGCAGTTCTTC; D: -; V: TRBV7-7; J: TRBJ2-1; size: -
CDR3: CASSLGRDGYTF; DNA: TGTGCCAGCAGCCTGGGGAGGGACGGCTACACCTTC; D: -; V: TRBV7-9; J: TRBJ1-2; size: few
CDR3: CASSKLNTEAFF; DNA: TGTGCCAGCAGTAAGCTGAACACTGAAGCTTTCTTT; D: -; V: TRBV7-9; J: TRBJ1-1; size: -
CDR3: CATSRDPGTGGEKLFF; DNA: TGTGCCACCAGCAGAGATCCGGGGACAGGTGGTGAAAAACTGTTTTTT; D: TRBD1; V: TRBV15; J: TRBJ1-4; size: -
CDR3: CASSPTGFTYEQYF; DNA: TGTGCCAGCAGTCCGACAGGGTTTACTTACGAGCAGTACTTC; D: TRBD1; V: TRBV27; J: TRBJ2-7; size: -
CDR3: CASSLVLRLNTEAFF; DNA: TGTGCCAGCAGCTTGGTGCTGCGATTGAACACTGAAGCTTTCTTT; D: -; V: TRBV5-6; J: TRBJ1-1; size: -
CDR3: CASSFGQVITDTQYF; DNA: TGTGCCAGCAGCTTCGGACAGGTGATCACAGATACGCAGTATTTT; D: TRBD1; V: TRBV5-6; J: TRBJ2-3; size: -
CDR3: CASRGGRGYGYTF; DNA: TGTGCCAGCAGGGGTGGGAGGGGATATGGCTACACCTTC; D: -; V: TRBV2; J: TRBJ1-2; size: -
CDR3: CASSLGGRNTGELFF; DNA: TGTGCCAGCAGCTTAGGGGGGAGGAACACCGGGGAGCTGTTTTTT; D: -; V: TRBV13; J: TRBJ2-2; size: -
CDR3: CASSIRGGADEQYF; DNA: TGTGCCAGTAGTATACGGGGGGGCGCGGACGAGCAGTACTTC; D: TRBD2; V: TRBV19; J: TRBJ2-7; size: -
CDR3: CASSSVFGHSYNEQFF; DNA: TGTGCCAGCAGCTCCGTTTTTGGGCACTCCTACAATGAGCAGTTCTTC; D: -; V: TRBV7-9; J: TRBJ2-1; size: -
CDR3: CASSETAYGYTF; DNA: TGTGCCAGCAGTGAGACAGCCTATGGCTACACCTTC; D: -; V: TRBV2; J: TRBJ1-2; size: -
CDR3: CASSQGRGTVGRGELFF; DNA: TGCGCCAGCAGCCAAGGAAGGGGGACAGTCGGGCGCGGGGAGCTGTTTTTT; D: TRBD1; V: TRBV4-1; J: TRBJ2-2; size: -
CDR3: CASSLVRYEAFF; DNA: TGTGCCAGCAGCCTAGTCAGATATGAAGCTTTCTTT; D: -; V: TRBV16; J: TRBJ1-1; size: -
CDR3: CASSSPNIANTGELFF; DNA: TGTGCCAGCAGTTCCCCAAATATAGCGAACACCGGGGAGCTGTTTTTT; D: -; V: TRBV27; J: TRBJ2-2; size: -
CDR3: CASSPGGDNTEAFF; DNA: TGTGCCAGCAGCCCCGGGGGGGACAACACTGAAGCTTTCTTT; D: -; V: TRBV6-5; J: TRBJ1-1; size: -
CDR3: CASSHAGTAYNSPLHF; DNA: TGTGCCAGCAGCCACGCCGGGACAGCCTATAATTCACCCCTCCACTTT; D: TRBD1; V: TRBV4-2; J: TRBJ1-6; size: -